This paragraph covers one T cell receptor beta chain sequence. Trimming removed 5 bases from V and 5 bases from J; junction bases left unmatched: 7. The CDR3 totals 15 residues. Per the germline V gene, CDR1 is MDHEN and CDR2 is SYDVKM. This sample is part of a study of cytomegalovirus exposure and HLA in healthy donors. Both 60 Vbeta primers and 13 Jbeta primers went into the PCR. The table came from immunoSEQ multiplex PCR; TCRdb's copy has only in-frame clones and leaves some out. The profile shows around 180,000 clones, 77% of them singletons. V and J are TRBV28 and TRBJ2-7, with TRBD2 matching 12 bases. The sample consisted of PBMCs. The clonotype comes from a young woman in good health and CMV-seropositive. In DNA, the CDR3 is TGTGCCAGCAGTGAAGGGACTAGCGGGTGGAACGAGCAGTACTTC. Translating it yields CASSEGTSGWNEQYF. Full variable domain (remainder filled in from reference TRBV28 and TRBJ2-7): DVKVTQSSRYLVKRTGEKVFLECVQDMDHENMFWYRQDPGLGLRLIYFSYDVKMKEKGDIPEGYSVSREKKERFSLILESASTNQTSMYLCASSEGTSGWNEQYFGPGTRLTVT.